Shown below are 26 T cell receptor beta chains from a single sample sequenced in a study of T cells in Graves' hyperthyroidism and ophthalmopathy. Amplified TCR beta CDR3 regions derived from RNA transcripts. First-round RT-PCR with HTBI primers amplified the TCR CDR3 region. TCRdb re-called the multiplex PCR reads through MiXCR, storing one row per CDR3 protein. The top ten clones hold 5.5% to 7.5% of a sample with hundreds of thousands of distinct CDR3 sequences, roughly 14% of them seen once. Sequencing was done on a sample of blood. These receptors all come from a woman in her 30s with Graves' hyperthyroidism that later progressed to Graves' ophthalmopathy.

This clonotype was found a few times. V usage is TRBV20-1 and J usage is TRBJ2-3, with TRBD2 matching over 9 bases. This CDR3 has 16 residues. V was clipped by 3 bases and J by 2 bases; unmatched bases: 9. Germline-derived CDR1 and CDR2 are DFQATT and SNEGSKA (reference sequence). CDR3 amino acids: CSASGGLAGPTDTQYF. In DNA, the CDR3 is TGCAGTGCTAGTGGGGGGCTAGCGGGACCCACAGATACGCAGTATTTT.

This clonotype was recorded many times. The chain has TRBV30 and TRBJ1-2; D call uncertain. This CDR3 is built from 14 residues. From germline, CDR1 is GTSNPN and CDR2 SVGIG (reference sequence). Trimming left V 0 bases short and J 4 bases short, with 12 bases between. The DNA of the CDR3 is TGTGCCTGGAGTGTACGTCTCCGGGGCTATGGCTACACCTTC. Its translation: CAWSVRLRGYGYTF.

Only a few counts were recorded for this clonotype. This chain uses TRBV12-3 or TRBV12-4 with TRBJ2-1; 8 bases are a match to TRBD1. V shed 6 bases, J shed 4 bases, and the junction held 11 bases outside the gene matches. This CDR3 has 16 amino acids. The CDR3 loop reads CASRTTQGALYNEQFF. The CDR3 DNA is TGTGCCAGCAGGACGACCCAGGGGGCTCTATACAATGAGCAGTTCTTC.

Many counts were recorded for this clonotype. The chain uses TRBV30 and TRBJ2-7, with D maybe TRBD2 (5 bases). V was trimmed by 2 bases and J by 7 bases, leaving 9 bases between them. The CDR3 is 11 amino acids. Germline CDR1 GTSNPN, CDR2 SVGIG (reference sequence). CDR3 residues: CAWSILGEQYF. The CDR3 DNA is TGTGCCTGGAGTATACTAGGGGAGCAGTACTTC.

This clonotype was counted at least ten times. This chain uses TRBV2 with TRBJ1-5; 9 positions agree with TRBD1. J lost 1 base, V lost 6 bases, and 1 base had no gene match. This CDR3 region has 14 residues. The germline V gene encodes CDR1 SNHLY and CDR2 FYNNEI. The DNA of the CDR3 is TGTGCCAGCAGAGGACAGGGGAGCAATCAGCCCCAGCATTTT. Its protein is CASRGQGSNQPQHF. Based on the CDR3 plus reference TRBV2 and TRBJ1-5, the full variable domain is EPEVTQTPSHQVTQMGQEVILRCVPISNHLYFYWYRQILGQKVEFLVSFYNNEISEKSEIFDDQFSVERPDGSNFTLKIRSTKLEDSAMYFCASRGQGSNQPQHFGDGTRLSIL.

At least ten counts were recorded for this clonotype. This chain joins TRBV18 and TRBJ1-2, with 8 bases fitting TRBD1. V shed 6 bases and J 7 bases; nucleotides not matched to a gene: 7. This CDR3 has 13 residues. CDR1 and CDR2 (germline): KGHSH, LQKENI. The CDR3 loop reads CASSPDREGGYTF. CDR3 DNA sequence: TGTGCCAGCTCCCCGGACAGGGAGGGTGGCTACACCTTC.

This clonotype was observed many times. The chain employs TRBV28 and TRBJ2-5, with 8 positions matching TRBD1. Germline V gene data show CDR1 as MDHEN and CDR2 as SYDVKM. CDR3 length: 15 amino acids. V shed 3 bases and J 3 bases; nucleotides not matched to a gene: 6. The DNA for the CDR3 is TGTGCCAGCAGTTTTGGCAGGGGGCAAGAAGAGACCCAGTACTTC. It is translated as CASSFGRGQEETQYF.

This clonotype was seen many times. CDR3 protein: CASTGILGPTDTQYF. Here the CDR3 DNA reads TGTGCCTCGACGGGGATACTTGGGCCCACAGATACGCAGTATTTT. The chain couples TRBV10-3 to TRBJ2-3; tentative D call: TRBD2 (5 bases). CDR1 is ENHRY and CDR2 is SYGVKD in the germline V gene. Trimming cost V 11 bases and J 2 bases, with 20 bases left between them. This CDR3 has 15 residues.

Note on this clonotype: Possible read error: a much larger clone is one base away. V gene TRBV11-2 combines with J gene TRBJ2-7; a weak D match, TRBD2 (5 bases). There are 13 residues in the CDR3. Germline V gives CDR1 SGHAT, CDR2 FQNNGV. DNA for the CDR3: TGTGCCAGCAGCGGGAGAACCAACTACGAGCACTACTTC. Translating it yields CASSGRTNYEHYF.

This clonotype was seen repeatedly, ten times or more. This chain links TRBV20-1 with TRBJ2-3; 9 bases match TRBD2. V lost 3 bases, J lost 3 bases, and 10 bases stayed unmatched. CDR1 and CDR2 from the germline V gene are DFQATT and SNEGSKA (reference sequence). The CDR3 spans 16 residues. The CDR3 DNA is TGCAGTGCTAGGCAACCGGGACTAGCTGGGACAGATACGCAGTATTTT. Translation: CSARQPGLAGTDTQYF.

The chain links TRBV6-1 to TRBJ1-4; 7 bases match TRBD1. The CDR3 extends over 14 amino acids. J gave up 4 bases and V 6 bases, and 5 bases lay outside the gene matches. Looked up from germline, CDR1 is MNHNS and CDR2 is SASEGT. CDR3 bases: TGTGCCAGCAGGACCGGGACAGTTAATGAAAAACTGTTTTTT. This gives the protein CASRTGTVNEKLFF.

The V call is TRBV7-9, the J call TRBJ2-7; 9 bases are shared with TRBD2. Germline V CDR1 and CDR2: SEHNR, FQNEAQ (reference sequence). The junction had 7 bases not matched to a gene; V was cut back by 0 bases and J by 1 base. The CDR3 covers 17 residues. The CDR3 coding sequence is TGTGCCAGCAGCTTAGCCAGCAGCGGGAGGTCTTCCTACGAGCAGTACTTC. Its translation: CASSLASSGRSSYEQYF.

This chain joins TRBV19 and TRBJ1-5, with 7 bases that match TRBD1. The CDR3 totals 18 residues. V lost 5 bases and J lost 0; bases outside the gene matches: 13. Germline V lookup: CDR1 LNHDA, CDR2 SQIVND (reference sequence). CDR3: CASSPNLGQYYSNQPQHF. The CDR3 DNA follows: TGTGCCAGTAGTCCTAATCTGGGACAGTACTATAGCAATCAGCCCCAGCATTTT.

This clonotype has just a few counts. CDR3 region: CASSASDQGNYWNEQFF. The CDR3 DNA is TGTGCCAGCAGCGCCAGCGACCAGGGAAACTACTGGAATGAGCAGTTCTTC. The chain combines TRBV9 with TRBJ2-1; the D gene is possibly TRBD1 (5 bases). Germline values: CDR1 SGDLS, CDR2 YYNGEE. CDR3 length: 17 amino acids. Deletions cut 3 bases from V and 7 bases from J, with 23 bases between.

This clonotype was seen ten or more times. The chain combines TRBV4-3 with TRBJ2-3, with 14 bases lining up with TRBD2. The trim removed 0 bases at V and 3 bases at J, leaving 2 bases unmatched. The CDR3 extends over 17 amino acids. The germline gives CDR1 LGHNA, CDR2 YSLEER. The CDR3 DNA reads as TGCGCCAGCAGCCAAGAGGGGACTAGCGGGAGTACAGATACGCAGTATTTT. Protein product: CASSQEGTSGSTDTQYF.

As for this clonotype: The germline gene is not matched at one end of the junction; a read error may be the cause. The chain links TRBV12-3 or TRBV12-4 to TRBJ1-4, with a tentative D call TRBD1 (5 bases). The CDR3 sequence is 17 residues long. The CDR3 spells CASSLSRQSTANGKLFF. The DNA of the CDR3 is TGTGCCAGCAGTTTATCCAGACAGAGTACAGCTAATGGAAAACTGTTTTTT.

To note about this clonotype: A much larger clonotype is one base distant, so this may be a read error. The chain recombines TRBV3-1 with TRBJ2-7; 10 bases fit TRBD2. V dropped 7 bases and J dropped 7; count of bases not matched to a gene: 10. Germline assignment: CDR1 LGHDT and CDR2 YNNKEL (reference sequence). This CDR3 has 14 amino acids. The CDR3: CASMRAGGVDEQYF. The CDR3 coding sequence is TGTGCCAGCATGAGAGCGGGAGGGGTAGATGAGCAGTACTTC.

This chain's CDR3 is CASSKDRGGITQYF. In DNA form, the CDR3 reads TGTGCCAGCAGCAAAGACAGGGGGGGGATTACGCAGTATTTT. The rearrangement links TRBV7-2 to TRBJ2-3, with TRBD1 matching over 9 bases. Germline V gives CDR1 SGHTA, CDR2 FQGNSA. Losses at the gene ends were 5 bases for V and 8 bases for J; bases not matched to a gene: 8. The CDR3 has 14 amino acids.

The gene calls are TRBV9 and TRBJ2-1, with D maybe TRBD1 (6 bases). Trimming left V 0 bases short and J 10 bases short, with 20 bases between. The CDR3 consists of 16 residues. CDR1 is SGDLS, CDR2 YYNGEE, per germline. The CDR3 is CASSVVLPNREVEQFF. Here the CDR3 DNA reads TGTGCCAGCAGCGTAGTCCTCCCCAACAGGGAAGTGGAGCAGTTCTTC.

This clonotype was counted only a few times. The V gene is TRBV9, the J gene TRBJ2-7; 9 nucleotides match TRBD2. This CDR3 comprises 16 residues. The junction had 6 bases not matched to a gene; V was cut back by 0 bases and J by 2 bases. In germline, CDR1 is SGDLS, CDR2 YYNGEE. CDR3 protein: CASSVGSASGAYEQYF. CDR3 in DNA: TGTGCCAGCAGCGTAGGATCCGCTAGCGGGGCCTACGAGCAGTACTTC.

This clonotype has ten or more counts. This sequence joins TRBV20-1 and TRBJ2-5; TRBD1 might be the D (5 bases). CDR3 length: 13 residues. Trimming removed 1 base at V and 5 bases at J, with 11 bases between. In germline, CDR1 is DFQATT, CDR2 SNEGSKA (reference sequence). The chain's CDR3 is CSARGQSGETQYF. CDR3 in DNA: TGCAGTGCTAGAGGACAGAGTGGGGAGACCCAGTACTTC.

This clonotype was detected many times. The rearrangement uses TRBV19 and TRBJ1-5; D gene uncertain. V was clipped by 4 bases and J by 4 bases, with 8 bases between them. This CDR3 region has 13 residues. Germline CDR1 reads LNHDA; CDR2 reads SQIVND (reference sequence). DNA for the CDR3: TGTGCCAGTAGTAAACAGCTGAATCAGCCCCAGCATTTT. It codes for CASSKQLNQPQHF. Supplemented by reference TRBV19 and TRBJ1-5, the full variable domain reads DGGITQSPKYLFRKEGQNVTLSCEQNLNHDAMYWYRQDPGQGLRLIYYSQIVNDFQKGDIAEGYSVSREKKESFPLTVTSAQKNPTAFYLCASSKQLNQPQHFGDGTRLSIL.

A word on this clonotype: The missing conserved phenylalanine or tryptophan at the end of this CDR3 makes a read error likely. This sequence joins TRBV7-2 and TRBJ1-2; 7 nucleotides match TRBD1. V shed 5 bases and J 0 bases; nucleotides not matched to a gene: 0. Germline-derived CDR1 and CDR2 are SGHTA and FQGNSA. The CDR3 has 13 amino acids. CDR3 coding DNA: TGTGCCAGCAGCGACAGGGCTAACTATGGCTACACCTCC. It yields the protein CASSDRANYGYTS.

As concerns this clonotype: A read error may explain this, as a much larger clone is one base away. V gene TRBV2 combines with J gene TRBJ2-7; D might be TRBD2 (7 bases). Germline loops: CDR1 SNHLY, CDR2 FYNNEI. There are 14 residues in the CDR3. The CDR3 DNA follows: TGTGCCTGCAGTGAAGGGGGGGAATCGCCAAAGCAGTACTTC. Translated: CACSEGGESPKQYF.

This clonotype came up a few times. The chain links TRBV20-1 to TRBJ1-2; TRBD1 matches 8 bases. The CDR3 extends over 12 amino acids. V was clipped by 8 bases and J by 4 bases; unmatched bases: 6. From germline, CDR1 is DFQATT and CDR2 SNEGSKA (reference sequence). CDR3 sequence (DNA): TGCAGTTCGTCCCAGGGGGCCTATGGCTACACCTTC. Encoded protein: CSSSQGAYGYTF.

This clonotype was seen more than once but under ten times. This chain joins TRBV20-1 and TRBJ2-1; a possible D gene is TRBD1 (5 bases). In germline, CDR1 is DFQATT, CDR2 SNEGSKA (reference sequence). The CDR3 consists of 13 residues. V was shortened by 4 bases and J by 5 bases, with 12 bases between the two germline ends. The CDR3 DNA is TGCAGTGCTATGACAGTTGGGGACAATGAGCAGTTCTTC. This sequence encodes CSAMTVGDNEQFF.